The 27 T cell receptor beta chains in this list originate from one sample, sequenced in a study of cytomegalovirus exposure and HLA in healthy donors. PCR was performed using 60 Vbeta and 13 Jbeta primers. The table came from immunoSEQ multiplex PCR; TCRdb's copy has only in-frame clones and leaves some out. The table lists around 97,000 clones. Sequences were obtained from PBMCs. These receptors all come from a man aged 40-50 years in good health and CMV-seronegative.

The CDR3 bases are TGCGCCAGCAGCCCGGGACTAGCGGGACCAACCTCCTACAATGAGCAGTTCTTC. Protein sequence: CASSPGLAGPTSYNEQFF. The chain uses TRBV5-1 and TRBJ2-1; 13 bases agree with TRBD2. This CDR3 comprises 18 residues. With 4 bases clipped from V and 0 bases from J, the junction kept 7 bases outside the gene matches. The germline V gene encodes CDR1 SGHRS and CDR2 YFSETQ.

CDR3 in DNA: TGTGCCAGCAGCTTAAGGTTAGGACAGTACAATGAGCAGTTCTTC. Translated, it gives CASSLRLGQYNEQFF. The chain uses TRBV7-6 and TRBJ2-1; tentatively, D is TRBD1 (6 bases). Germline CDR1 SGHVS, CDR2 FNYEAQ. Trimming stripped 2 bases from V and 4 bases from J, with 12 bases between. The CDR3 spans 15 residues.

The J gene is TRBJ2-7, the V gene TRBV28; 7 positions agree with TRBD1. Germline-derived CDR1 and CDR2 are MDHEN and SYDVKM. Unmatched junction bases numbered 1, after V lost 6 bases and J lost 2 bases. This CDR3 contains 12 residues. The CDR3 is CASSRGTYEQYF. The CDR3 DNA reads TGTGCCAGCAGCAGGGGGACCTACGAGCAGTACTTC.

This chain joins TRBV7-2 and TRBJ2-7; TRBD1 aligns across 12 bases. CDR1 is SGHTA and CDR2 is FQGNSA in the germline V gene. J gave up 6 bases and V 4 bases, and 4 bases lay outside the gene matches. This CDR3 region has 14 residues. CDR3 loop: CASSWDRGRSEQYF. The CDR3 DNA reads as TGTGCCAGCAGCTGGGACAGGGGGCGCAGCGAGCAGTACTTC. Supplemented by reference TRBV7-2 and TRBJ2-7, the full variable domain reads GAGVSQSPSNKVTEKGKDVELRCDPISGHTALYWYRQSLGQGLEFLIYFQGNSAPDKSGLPSDRFSAERTGGSVSTLTIQRTQQEDSAVYLCASSWDRGRSEQYFGPGTRLTVT.

The gene calls are TRBV19 and TRBJ1-1, with D hard to call. The V end was cut by 3 bases, the J end by 3 bases, with 8 bases between. There are 13 residues in the CDR3. The germline V gene encodes CDR1 LNHDA and CDR2 SQIVND (reference sequence). The CDR3 bases are TGTGCCAGTAGTATGTATCGGGACACTGAAGCTTTCTTT. Amino acids: CASSMYRDTEAFF. The complete variable domain, with remaining parts taken from reference TRBV19 and TRBJ1-1, reads DGGITQSPKYLFRKEGQNVTLSCEQNLNHDAMYWYRQDPGQGLRLIYYSQIVNDFQKGDIAEGYSVSREKKESFPLTVTSAQKNPTAFYLCASSMYRDTEAFFGQGTRLTVV.

V usage is TRBV9 and J usage is TRBJ2-7; D is possibly TRBD2 (6 bases). The V and J ends lost 4 bases and 7 bases respectively, with 18 bases between them. The CDR3 length is 14 residues. Germline lookup yields CDR1 SGDLS and CDR2 YYNGEE. CDR3 sequence: CASSPGTFRREQYF. In nucleotides, the CDR3 is TGTGCCAGCAGCCCAGGGACTTTCCGAAGGGAGCAGTACTTC.

J is TRBJ2-3 and V is TRBV5-1, with 10 positions matching TRBD2. Germline V gene data show CDR1 as SGHRS and CDR2 as YFSETQ. The CDR3 covers 16 residues. The V gene end was trimmed by 5 bases and the J gene end by 6 bases; junction bases not matched to a gene: 12. CDR3 in DNA: TGCGCCAGCAGACTGACTAGCGGGCCTTCGACGGATACGCAGTATTTT. It translates to CASRLTSGPSTDTQYF. The entire variable domain, with the rest obtained from reference TRBV5-1 and TRBJ2-3, is as follows: KAGVTQTPRYLIKTRGQQVTLSCSPISGHRSVSWYQQTPGQGLQFLFEYFSETQRNKGNFPGRFSGRQFSNSRSEMNVSTLELGDSALYLCASRLTSGPSTDTQYFGPGTRLTVL.

This chain joins TRBV7-6 and TRBJ2-7; 10 positions agree with TRBD2. The V gene's germline CDR1 is SGHVS and CDR2 FNYEAQ. The CDR3 totals 15 residues. The ends lost 4 bases at V and 3 bases at J; junction bases unmatched: 6. The CDR3 sequence is CASSSWSGGGYEQYF. DNA of the CDR3: TGTGCCAGCAGCTCATGGAGCGGGGGGGGCTACGAGCAGTACTTC.

The gene calls are TRBV11-2 and TRBJ1-1; 9 positions match TRBD1. The ends lost 5 bases at V and 1 base at J; junction bases unmatched: 5. CDR3 length: 15 amino acids. CDR1 is SGHAT, CDR2 FQNNGV, per germline. CDR3 in DNA: TGTGCCAGCAGCACCCGACAGGGGGGGAACACTGAAGCTTTCTTT. Translated, it gives CASSTRQGGNTEAFF.

V gene TRBV11-2 combines with J gene TRBJ2-5; D unclear. Trimming shortened V by 5 bases and J by 5 bases, and 12 bases separated the two germline ends. The CDR3 runs 13 residues. Germline V gives CDR1 SGHAT, CDR2 FQNNGV. CDR3 residues: CASSPEVLETQYF. CDR3 coding DNA: TGTGCCAGCAGCCCAGAGGTCTTGGAGACCCAGTACTTC. Combining the CDR3 with reference TRBV11-2 and TRBJ2-5 gives the whole variable domain EAGVAQSPRYKIIEKRQSVAFWCNPISGHATLYWYQQILGQGPKLLIQFQNNGVVDDSQLPKDRFSAERLKGVDSTLKIQPAKLEDSAVYLCASSPEVLETQYFGPGTRLLVL.

This sequence joins TRBV21-1 and TRBJ1-5; the table assigns TRBD1, which was not confirmed against the DNA. TRBV21-1 constitutes a pseudogene. The CDR3 consists of 16 residues. The CDR3 loop reads CASSKVQGKGNQPQHF. Here the CDR3 DNA reads TGTGCCAGCAGCAAAGTACAGGGGAAGGGCAATCAGCCCCAGCATTTT.

The V gene is TRBV11-2, the J gene TRBJ1-2; 7 nucleotides line up with TRBD1. Germline values: CDR1 SGHAT, CDR2 FQNNGV. Germline trimming cut 4 bases from V and 6 bases from J; bases unmatched to any gene: 8. CDR3 size: 14 residues. Here the CDR3 DNA reads TGTGCCAGCAGCTCCTCGTACAGGGGAGATGGCTACACCTTC. Protein product: CASSSSYRGDGYTF.

This chain links TRBV14 with TRBJ1-1, with no clear D. With 1 base removed from V and 0 bases from J, the gap between germline ends came to 3 bases. Germline lookup yields CDR1 SGHDN and CDR2 FVKESK. This CDR3 has 13 residues. The CDR3 DNA follows: TGTGCCAGCAGCCAAGTTATGAACACTGAAGCTTTCTTT. It specifies CASSQVMNTEAFF.

The rearrangement links TRBV5-4 to TRBJ1-4; unclear D gene. CDR3 length: 15 residues. The ends were cut back, 4 bases at V and 7 bases at J, with 17 bases in the middle. Per germline, CDR1 SGHNT and CDR2 YYREEE (reference sequence). Here the CDR3 reads CASSRGWGIGEKLFF. CDR3 nucleotides: TGTGCCAGCAGCCGGGGTTGGGGTATCGGTGAAAAACTGTTTTTT.

DNA for the CDR3: TGTGCCAGCAGTCAAGACAGGGGGACTGAAAAACTGTTTTTT. Translated: CASSQDRGTEKLFF. The V gene is TRBV27, the J gene TRBJ1-4; 9 positions match TRBD1. J gave up 7 bases and V 5 bases, and 5 bases lay outside the gene matches. Germline CDR1 is MNHEY and CDR2 is SMNVEV (reference sequence). The CDR3 totals 14 residues.

The chain recombines TRBV27 with TRBJ1-1; possibly TRBD1 for D (5 bases). Looked up from germline, CDR1 is MNHEY and CDR2 is SMNVEV (reference sequence). Trimming took off 4 bases at V and 0 bases at J, with 15 bases between the two ends. This CDR3 has 16 residues. CDR3 amino acids: CASSSIVAGLNTEAFF. DNA of the CDR3: TGTGCCAGCAGTTCTATAGTGGCAGGGTTGAACACTGAAGCTTTCTTT.

The chain carries TRBV7-9 and TRBJ1-6, with D possibly matching TRBD1 (6 bases). The V gene's germline CDR1 is SEHNR and CDR2 FQNEAQ (reference sequence). V was cut by 5 bases and J by 10 bases, with 18 bases left in between. The CDR3 spans 15 residues. The CDR3 region is CASSRTGSSRSPLHF. CDR3 DNA: TGTGCCAGCAGCCGCACAGGGTCTTCAAGATCACCCCTCCACTTT.

The gene calls are TRBV19 and TRBJ2-5; tentative D call: TRBD2 (5 bases). Trimming removed 2 bases at V and 7 bases at J, with 8 bases between. This CDR3 has 12 amino acids. CDR1 and CDR2 (germline): LNHDA, SQIVND (reference sequence). In DNA, the CDR3 is TGTGCCAGTAGTATACCACGGGGGACCCAGTACTTC. This gives the protein CASSIPRGTQYF.

This chain uses TRBV5-1 with TRBJ2-7; TRBD1 agrees at 8 bases. The CDR3 sequence is 16 residues long. After removal of 4 bases from V and 9 bases from J, the junction contained 18 bases not matched to a gene. In germline, CDR1 is SGHRS, CDR2 YFSETQ. This chain's CDR3 is CASSPYGQGTSTRQYF. The CDR3 coding sequence is TGCGCCAGCAGCCCATACGGACAGGGAACATCTACGAGGCAGTACTTC.

The CDR3 DNA sequence: TGTGCCTGGAGTGAAGCTAGCGGTACAGATACGCAGTATTTT. The encoded protein is CAWSEASGTDTQYF. The chain has TRBV30 and TRBJ2-3, with 7 positions matching TRBD2. Germline V gene lookup returns CDR1 GTSNPN and CDR2 SVGIG (reference sequence). V dropped 1 base and J dropped 3; count of bases not matched to a gene: 4. The CDR3 is made up of 14 amino acids. Full variable domain (missing parts from reference TRBV30 and TRBJ2-3): SQTIHQWPATLVQPVGSPLSLECTVEGTSNPNLYWYRQAAGRGLQLLFYSVGIGQISSEVPQNLSASRPQDRQFILSSKKLLLSDSGFYLCAWSEASGTDTQYFGPGTRLTVL.

The chain employs TRBV7-9 and TRBJ2-7; D perhaps matches TRBD2 (6 bases). Per germline, CDR1 SEHNR and CDR2 FQNEAQ (reference sequence). Between the trimmed V and J ends, which lost 5 bases and 1 base, there was a span of 12 bases. This CDR3 contains 14 residues. In DNA form, the CDR3 reads TGTGCCAGCAGCCACCGGGACTTTTCCTACGAGCAGTACTTC. Its protein is CASSHRDFSYEQYF.

The CDR3 DNA reads as TGTGCCAGCAGCGAAGGACAGGGCAATCAGCCCCAGCATTTT. The encoded protein is CASSEGQGNQPQHF. The chain employs TRBV5-8 and TRBJ1-5; TRBD1 aligns across 7 bases. Germline trimming cut 4 bases from V and 2 bases from J; bases unmatched to any gene: 3. Germline loops: CDR1 SGHTS, CDR2 YDEGEE. The CDR3 spans 14 residues. Full variable domain (outside the CDR3, taken from reference TRBV5-8 and TRBJ1-5): EAGVTQSPTHLIKTRGQQATLRCSPISGHTSVYWYQQALGLGLQFLLWYDEGEERNRGNFPPRFSGRQFPNYSSELNVNALELEDSALYLCASSEGQGNQPQHFGDGTRLSIL.

This sequence joins TRBV28 and TRBJ1-2; 9 bases map to TRBD1. CDR3 size: 16 residues. In germline, CDR1 is MDHEN, CDR2 SYDVKM. V trimming: 7 bases; J trimming: 4 bases; junction bases outside the gene matches: 13. CDR3 loop: CASINTGTGFSYGYTF. For the CDR3, the DNA is TGTGCCAGCATAAACACCGGGACAGGGTTTAGCTATGGCTACACCTTC.

This chain links TRBV7-9 with TRBJ2-5; D uncertain. Trimming shortened V by 4 bases and J by 0 bases, and 9 bases separated the two germline ends. The CDR3 runs 14 residues. The germline gives CDR1 SEHNR, CDR2 FQNEAQ (reference sequence). CDR3 loop: CASSSSGYQETQYF. Here the CDR3 DNA reads TGTGCCAGCAGCTCATCCGGGTACCAAGAGACCCAGTACTTC.

CDR3 nucleotides: TGTGCCAGCAGCCCAACAAGGACAGGGTCCTATGGCTACACCTTC. As protein: CASSPTRTGSYGYTF. The J gene is TRBJ1-2, the V gene TRBV7-2, with 8 nucleotides matching TRBD1. Per the germline V gene, CDR1 is SGHTA and CDR2 is FQGNSA. The CDR3 extends over 15 amino acids. The ends lost 5 bases at V and 4 bases at J; junction bases unmatched: 9.

This chain uses TRBV19 with TRBJ1-5; tentative D call: TRBD1 (5 bases). Germline V lookup: CDR1 LNHDA, CDR2 SQIVND (reference sequence). The CDR3 spans 15 residues. V shed 6 bases and J shed 0 bases, with 12 bases lying between them. The CDR3 loop reads CASSLQTVSNQPQHF. The CDR3 bases are TGTGCCAGTAGCTTACAGACAGTTAGCAATCAGCCCCAGCATTTT.

The rearrangement joins TRBV30 to TRBJ2-7; D is perhaps TRBD1 (5 bases). Germline V lookup: CDR1 GTSNPN, CDR2 SVGIG (reference sequence). Trimming shortened V by 3 bases and J by 4 bases, and 10 bases separated the two germline ends. The CDR3 consists of 12 residues. The CDR3 region has the DNA TGTGCCTGGAGGATGACAGAATACGAGCAGTACTTC. The encoded protein is CAWRMTEYEQYF.